This T cell receptor beta chain was profiled in a study of blood T cells in healthy people across ages. Notes on the study in general: Long-lived donors exceeded aged donors in naive CD4+ cells and diversity. In these data, TCR beta diversity tracked strongly with naive T cell percentage.

With 1 base removed from V and 2 bases from J, the gap between germline ends came to 15 bases. Germline CDR1 MGHRA, CDR2 YSYEKL. The length of the CDR3 is 18 residues. With respect to this clonotype: Its specificity is unknown.

Next came a second PCR, run for about 7 to 11 cycles, which used a sample-barcoded 5' primer along with a J-beta primer mix. Via MiXCR, TCRdb re-called the 5' RACE reads, giving one row per CDR3 protein. The sample consists of roughly 800,000 distinct CDR3 sequences, 35% to 40% of them appearing once. This sequence originates from a man aged 18 to 29 in good health. Sequenced material: blood. The chain has TRBV4-1 and TRBJ2-6; D possibly corresponds to TRBD1 (6 bases). The CDR3 sequence: CASSQGLQGPTGANVLTF. The CDR3, as DNA: TGCGCCAGCAGCCAAGGTCTACAGGGTCCCACTGGGGCCAACGTCCTGACTTTC.